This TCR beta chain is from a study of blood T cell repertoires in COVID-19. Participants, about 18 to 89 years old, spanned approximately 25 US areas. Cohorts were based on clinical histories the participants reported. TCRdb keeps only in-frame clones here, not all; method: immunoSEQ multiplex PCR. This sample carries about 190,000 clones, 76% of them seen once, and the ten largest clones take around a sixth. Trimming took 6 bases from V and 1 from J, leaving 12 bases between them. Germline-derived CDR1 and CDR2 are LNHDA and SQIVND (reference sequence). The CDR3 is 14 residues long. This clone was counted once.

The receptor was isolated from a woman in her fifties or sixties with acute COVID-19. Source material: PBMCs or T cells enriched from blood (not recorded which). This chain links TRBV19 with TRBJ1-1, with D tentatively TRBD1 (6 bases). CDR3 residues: CASSRGAANTEAFF. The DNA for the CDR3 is TGTGCCAGTAGCCGGGGGGCGGCGAACACTGAAGCTTTCTTT.